A single sample gave rise to the 18 T cell receptor beta chains below, sequenced in a study of post-analysis software for immune sequencing data. Findings and caveats of the study: Roughly five TRBV segments appeared more often in patients than in controls, and TRBV5-6, TRBV5-1 and TRBV20-1 were among these.

cDNA libraries of TCR beta carried unique molecular identifiers. TCRdb analysed the PCR reads with MiXCR anew, one entry per CDR3 protein. The data contain 150,000 to 200,000 distinct CDR3 sequences, 30% of them seen just once; the ten biggest clones take up approximately 1.6%. The antigens for these receptors are not known. The sequenced material came from blood. The source is a girl aged 10 to 17 with multiple sclerosis.

The sample holds a few counts of this clonotype. As DNA, the CDR3 is TGTGCCACCCGGGATAGTGGGGCCAACGTCCTGACTTTC. It specifies CATRDSGANVLTF. The chain joins TRBV24-1 to TRBJ2-6, with a weak D call TRBD2 (5 bases). The CDR3 loop spans 13 amino acids. Germline lookup yields CDR1 KGHDR and CDR2 SFDVKD. V lost 9 bases and J 3 bases, leaving 8 bases between the germline ends.

This clonotype was counted only a few times. The chain combines TRBV7-9 with TRBJ1-2; the D is unclear. CDR1 and CDR2 (germline): SEHNR, FQNEAQ (reference sequence). The V gene lost 4 bases and the J gene lost 4 bases, with 16 bases spanning the gap. The CDR3 length is 15 residues. In DNA, the CDR3 is TGTGCCAGCAGCTCTCTGCGGTCCCTTGGCTATGGCTACACCTTC. It yields the protein CASSSLRSLGYGYTF.

The chain uses TRBV12-3 or TRBV12-4 and TRBJ2-2; unclear D gene. V was trimmed by 6 bases and J by 6 bases, leaving 14 bases between them. CDR3 length: 14 residues. The CDR3 nucleotides are TGTGCCAGCAGCCGCTCAAGGGTGGCCGGGGAGCTGTTTTTT. It translates to CASSRSRVAGELFF.

With regard to this clonotype: A single base separates this from a much larger clone, so it may be a read error. This chain joins TRBV27 and TRBJ1-2; D might be TRBD1 (5 bases). From germline, CDR1 is MNHEY and CDR2 SMNVEV (reference sequence). Trimming pared 2 bases from V and 7 bases from J, leaving 17 bases between. The CDR3 loop spans 15 amino acids. The CDR3 loop is CASSLPGGENAGYTF. The CDR3 DNA reads TGTGCCAGCAGTTTACCGGGGGGGGAGAACGCTGGCTACACCTTC.

As regards this clonotype: A much larger clone lies a single base off, so this may be a read error. The genes are TRBV7-2 and TRBJ1-6, with a possible D match to TRBD1 (5 bases). The CDR3 consists of 15 residues. Germline V gene sequence: CDR1 SGHTA, CDR2 FQGNSA. DNA of the CDR3: TGTGCCAGCACCCAGACAGCGACGTGGAATTCACCCCCCCACTTT. It yields the protein CASTQTATWNSPPHF.

There are many counts of this clonotype. CDR3 sequence: CSARDRTRGTSSYNEQFF. CDR3 coding DNA: TGCAGTGCTAGAGATAGGACTAGGGGGACAAGCTCCTACAATGAGCAGTTCTTC. The chain links TRBV20-1 to TRBJ2-1; tentatively, D is TRBD2 (7 bases). CDR1 is DFQATT, CDR2 SNEGSKA, per germline (reference sequence). The CDR3 consists of 18 residues. The V gene lost 0 bases and the J gene lost 0 bases, with 18 bases spanning the gap.

This clonotype occurred many times. The chain has TRBV29-1 and TRBJ2-7, with D tentatively TRBD2 (5 bases). From germline, CDR1 is SQVTM and CDR2 ANQGSEA. CDR3 length: 14 residues. The V end was cut by 7 bases, the J end by 3 bases, with 19 bases between. CDR3: CSARHRLGDYEQYF. In DNA, the CDR3 is TGCAGCGCCCGACACCGCCTCGGGGACTACGAGCAGTACTTC.

The table lists this clonotype with many counts. The CDR3 spells CASSSTGGKYNEQFF. The CDR3 DNA reads TGTGCCAGCAGTTCAACAGGGGGGAAGTACAATGAGCAGTTCTTC. The rearrangement links TRBV12-3 or TRBV12-4 to TRBJ2-1; 8 bases align to TRBD1. V lost 4 bases to trimming and J lost 4 bases; unmatched junction nucleotides: 6. The CDR3 consists of 15 residues.

The chain carries TRBV29-1 and TRBJ2-4, with D possibly being TRBD2 (5 bases). The CDR3 is 13 amino acids. The germline V gene encodes CDR1 SQVTM and CDR2 ANQGSEA. The V end lost 4 bases, the J end lost 15 bases, and 22 bases lay between the germline ends. CDR3 nucleotides: TGCAGCGTTGCCCGGGAATTTCCCTACGAGCGGTACTTC. Residues: CSVAREFPYERYF.

The table lists this clonotype with a few counts. V gene TRBV19 combines with J gene TRBJ2-7, with 7 bases lining up with TRBD1. Germline loops: CDR1 LNHDA, CDR2 SQIVND (reference sequence). V trimming: 5 bases; J trimming: 4 bases; junction bases outside the gene matches: 11. This CDR3 is 15 amino acids long. The CDR3 DNA reads as TGTGCCAGTAGTCTCACCGGGACAGAACCTTACGAGCAGTACTTC. Translating it yields CASSLTGTEPYEQYF.

The gene calls are TRBV5-1 and TRBJ2-4, with D hard to call. Germline loops: CDR1 SGHRS, CDR2 YFSETQ. The CDR3 sequence is 14 residues long. V gave up 0 bases and J gave up 5 bases, with 9 bases separating them. As DNA, the CDR3 is TGCGCCAGCAGCTTGGAAGGCCGCCAAAACATTCAGTACTTC. Translating it yields CASSLEGRQNIQYF.

This CDR3 reads CASSQQTGGNTIYF. The DNA of the CDR3 is TGTGCCAGCAGCCAACAGACCGGGGGGAACACCATATATTTT. This chain joins TRBV3-1 and TRBJ1-3; a possible D gene is TRBD1 (5 bases). CDR3 length: 14 residues. From germline, CDR1 is LGHDT and CDR2 YNNKEL (reference sequence). V shed 2 bases and J shed 7 bases, with 12 bases lying between them.

The V gene is TRBV5-1, the J gene TRBJ2-7; 7 nucleotides match TRBD1. CDR3 length: 15 residues. The germline gives CDR1 SGHRS, CDR2 YFSETQ. Germline trimming cut 4 bases from V and 5 bases from J; bases unmatched to any gene: 12. CDR3 residues: CASSPELGGYNEQYF. As DNA, the CDR3 is TGCGCCAGCAGCCCCGAGCTAGGGGGCTATAACGAGCAGTACTTC. Looking up the rest from reference TRBV5-1 and TRBJ2-7 gives the full variable domain: KAGVTQTPRYLIKTRGQQVTLSCSPISGHRSVSWYQQTPGQGLQFLFEYFSETQRNKGNFPGRFSGRQFSNSRSEMNVSTLELGDSALYLCASSPELGGYNEQYFGPGTRLTVT.

In its sample, this clonotype was seen many times. This sequence joins TRBV12-3 or TRBV12-4 and TRBJ2-1; D call uncertain. CDR3 length: 11 amino acids. V lost 6 bases and J lost 5, with 5 bases in between. CDR3 coding DNA: TGTGCCAGCAGCATAGACAATGAGCAGTTCTTC. Its protein is CASSIDNEQFF.

CDR3 nucleotides: TGCAGTGCCTTGAGGACGGCCTACGAGCAGTACTTC. Protein product: CSALRTAYEQYF. The chain uses TRBV20-1 and TRBJ2-7; D is unresolved. The V and J ends lost 6 bases and 2 bases respectively, with 11 bases between them. Germline CDR1 reads DFQATT; CDR2 reads SNEGSKA (reference sequence). The CDR3 is 12 residues long.

The chain joins TRBV6-6 to TRBJ2-4; TRBD2 matches 7 bases. V trimming: 7 bases; J trimming: 7 bases; junction bases outside the gene matches: 19. CDR3 length equals 17 residues. The V gene's germline CDR1 is MNHNY and CDR2 SVGAGI (reference sequence). The CDR3 DNA follows: TGTGCCAGCACCAACCCCCGGGGGAGGGCGGGGAGGAACATTCAGTACTTC. Its protein product is CASTNPRGRAGRNIQYF.

The V and J genes are TRBV9 and TRBJ1-1; tentatively, D is TRBD1 (6 bases). This CDR3 is 17 amino acids long. Germline V gene data show CDR1 as SGDLS and CDR2 as YYNGEE. Trimming shortened V by 0 bases and J by 0 bases, and 15 bases separated the two germline ends. CDR3 sequence reads: CASSVEDSPRVNTEAFF. CDR3 DNA: TGTGCCAGCAGCGTAGAGGACAGCCCCCGGGTGAACACTGAAGCTTTCTTT.

CDR3: CASSFGRADGAFF. In nucleotides, the CDR3 is TGTGCCAGCAGCTTCGGCAGGGCGGATGGAGCTTTCTTT. The chain uses TRBV11-2 and TRBJ2-2, with a tentative D call TRBD1 (5 bases). The J call is in doubt because the DNA end fits TRBJ1-1 better. Germline-derived CDR1 and CDR2 are SGHAT and FQNNGV. The CDR3 sequence is 13 residues long.